The rows below give T cell receptor beta chains drawn from one sample of a study of blood T cell repertoires in COVID-19. Data came from immunoSEQ multiplex PCR; TCRdb stores just in-frame clones and leaves some out. The top ten hold approximately 15% of the sample, which has approximately 69,000 clones, roughly 80% seen once. Material for sequencing was peripheral blood. The receptors were sampled from a woman over 75 with acute or convalescent COVID-19. The CDR3 runs from the conserved cysteine through the conserved F or W. Each record gives: CDR3 protein, CDR3 length, clone size, V gene. Rows may omit the clone size; those that give it use once, few, many or a size class.

CDR3: CASKQGANYGYTF
length: 13
size: -
V: TRBV28

CDR3: CSASPGGGSNQPQHF
length: 15
size: -
V: TRBV20-1

CDR3: CASSVAGTGDQPQHF
length: 15
size: once
V: TRBV9

CDR3: CASSDSPTSPRNGELFF
length: 17
size: -
V: TRBV6-4

CDR3: CASSLGSSYEQYF
length: 13
size: -
V: TRBV6-5

CDR3: CASSQAAGGPGEQFF
length: 15
size: -
V: TRBV5-4

CDR3: CSVELGVGTGELFF
length: 14
size: -
V: TRBV29-1

CDR3: CASSLRGEAFF
length: 11
size: -
V: TRBV4-1

CDR3: CASSPGIFYEQYF
length: 13
size: -
V: TRBV27

CDR3: CASGQGLIYGYTF
length: 13
size: -
V: TRBV28

CDR3: CASSRGLAGGSTGELFF
length: 17
size: -
V: TRBV5-4

CDR3: CASSPRTGGDTEAFF
length: 15
size: once
V: TRBV9

CDR3: CASSLYPVQGIIYEQYF
length: 17
size: -
V: TRBV5-4

CDR3: CASSLTGGYTF
length: 11
size: many
V: TRBV5-4

CDR3: CASSSGTSGYNEQFF
length: 15
size: -
V: TRBV5-1

CDR3: CASRTGVYEQYF
length: 12
size: -
V: TRBV6-6

CDR3: CQASGRAGSTDTQYF
length: 15
size: -
V: TRBV28

CDR3: CASSQDQGDEVKFF
length: 14
size: -
V: TRBV4-1

CDR3: CASSFGLDSTQYF
length: 13
size: -
V: TRBV28

CDR3: CASSSYTGELFF
length: 12
size: -
V: TRBV27

CDR3: CASSLTAGRGDTQYF
length: 15
size: -
V: TRBV4-1

CDR3: CASSDRNGQETQYF
length: 14
size: -
V: TRBV2

CDR3: CSVDPSPGVLGEQFF
length: 15
size: -
V: TRBV29-1

CDR3: CASSYGQGNTGELFF
length: 15
size: -
V: TRBV7-2

CDR3: CASSQLAGGPGNEQFF
length: 16
size: -
V: TRBV4-3

CDR3: CASSSRRGYGYTF
length: 13
size: -
V: TRBV7-9

CDR3: CASSLIVNTEAFF
length: 13
size: -
V: TRBV7-2

CDR3: CAWSKALAGSTGELFF
length: 16
size: -
V: TRBV30

CDR3: CASSETSRQGALTYGYTF
length: 18
size: -
V: TRBV2

CDR3: CASSYSETGQRELFF
length: 15
size: once
V: TRBV6-2/TRBV6-3

CDR3: CASSYVFDYGYTF
length: 13
size: -
V: TRBV6-2/TRBV6-3

CDR3: CASNDNSYNEQFF
length: 13
size: -
V: TRBV6-5

CDR3: CASSRGGEQFF
length: 11
size: many
V: TRBV7-3

CDR3: CASSQDPGLGYNEQFF
length: 16
size: -
V: TRBV3-1/TRBV3-2

CDR3: CASSMDRSSYEQYF
length: 14
size: -
V: TRBV6-5